This T cell receptor beta chain was identified during a study of T cell changes during pregnancy in multiple sclerosis. This table comes from immunoSEQ multiplex PCR, and its TCRdb copy is limited to in-frame clones, with some not included. There are about 72,000 clones in the sample; about 94% occur only once, and under 2% lies in the top ten. Sample: peripheral blood, taken in the first trimester of pregnancy. This receptor was obtained from a female donor in good health, enrolled as a control in a pregnancy study.

CDR3 residues: CASSYPGGEEKLFF. The CDR3 nucleotides read TGCGCCAGCAGCTACCCCGGAGGTGAGGAAAAACTGTTTTTT. The chain joins TRBV4-1 to TRBJ1-4; D is undetermined. CDR3 length: 14 residues. Germline-derived CDR1 and CDR2 are MGHRA and YSYEKL. The V end lost 5 bases, the J end lost 8 bases, and 15 bases lay between the germline ends.